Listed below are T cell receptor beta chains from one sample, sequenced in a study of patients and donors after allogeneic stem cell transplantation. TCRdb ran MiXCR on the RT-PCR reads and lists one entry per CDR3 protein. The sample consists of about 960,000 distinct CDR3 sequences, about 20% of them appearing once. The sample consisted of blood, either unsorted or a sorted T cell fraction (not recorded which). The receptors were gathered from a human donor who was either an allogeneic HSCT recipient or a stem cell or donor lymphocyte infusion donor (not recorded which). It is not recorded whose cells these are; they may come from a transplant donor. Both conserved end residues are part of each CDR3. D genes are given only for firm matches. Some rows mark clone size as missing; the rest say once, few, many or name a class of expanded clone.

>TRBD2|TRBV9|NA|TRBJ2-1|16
CASSVNSGDSYNEQFF
TGTGCCAGCAGCGTGAATAGCGGGGACTCCTACAATGAGCAGTTCTTC
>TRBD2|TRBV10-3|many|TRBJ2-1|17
CAITRDLAGVLRNEQFF
TGTGCCATCACCAGAGACTTAGCGGGAGTTTTAAGGAATGAGCAGTTCTTC
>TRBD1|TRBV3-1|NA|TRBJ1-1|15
CASSLVPTRGYEAFF
TGTGCCAGCAGCCTAGTGCCGACCAGGGGGTATGAAGCTTTCTTT
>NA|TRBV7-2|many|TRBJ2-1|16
CASNPRQRSSYNEQFF
TGTGCCAGCAACCCACGGCAGCGGAGCTCCTACAATGAGCAGTTCTTC
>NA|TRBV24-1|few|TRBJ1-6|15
CATRRTELNNSPLHF
TGTGCCACCAGGAGGACGGAGCTTAATAATTCACCCCTCCACTTT
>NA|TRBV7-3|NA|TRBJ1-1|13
CASSLLTATEAFF
TGTGCCAGCAGCTTATTGACAGCTACTGAAGCTTTCTTT
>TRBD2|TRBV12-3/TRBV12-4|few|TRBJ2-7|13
CASRRDYPYEQYF
TGTGCCAGCAGGCGGGACTACCCATACGAGCAGTACTTC
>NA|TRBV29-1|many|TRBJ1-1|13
CSVARDKATEAFF
TGCAGCGTTGCACGGGACAAGGCCACTGAAGCTTTCTTT
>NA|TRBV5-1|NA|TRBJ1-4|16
CASSFVRGGTNEKLFF
TGCGCCAGCAGCTTCGTTCGGGGAGGAACTAATGAAAAACTGTTTTTT
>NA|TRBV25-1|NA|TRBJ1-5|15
CASSGVGTLNQPQHF
TGTGCCAGCAGTGGGGTGGGGACACTCAATCAGCCCCAGCATTTT
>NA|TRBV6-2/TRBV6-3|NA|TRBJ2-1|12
CASRDPGTKQFF
TGTGCCAGCAGAGACCCGGGAACCAAGCAGTTCTTC
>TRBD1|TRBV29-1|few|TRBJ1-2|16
CSVMGQVARINYGYTF
TGCAGCGTCATGGGACAGGTGGCGCGAATTAACTATGGCTACACCTTC
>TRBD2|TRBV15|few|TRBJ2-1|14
CATSRTSGDNEQFF
TGTGCCACCAGCCGGACTAGCGGCGACAATGAGCAGTTCTTC
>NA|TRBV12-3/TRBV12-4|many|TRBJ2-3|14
CASSYQGPSDTQYF
TGTGCCAGCAGCTATCAGGGGCCTTCGGATACGCAGTATTTT
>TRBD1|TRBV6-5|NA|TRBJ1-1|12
CASSSPTGEAFF
TGTGCCAGCAGCTCACCGACAGGGGAAGCTTTCTTT
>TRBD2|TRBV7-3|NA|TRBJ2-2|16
CASSRIAGANTGELFF
TGTGCCAGCAGCAGGATAGCGGGGGCGAACACCGGGGAGCTGTTTTTT
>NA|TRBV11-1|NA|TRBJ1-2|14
CASSHTGGAYGYTF
TGTGCCAGCAGCCATACTGGGGGTGCGTATGGCTACACCTTC
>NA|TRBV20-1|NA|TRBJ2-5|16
CSATTHTSGPQETQYF
TGCAGTGCCACCACCCACACCAGCGGACCCCAAGAGACCCAGTACTTC
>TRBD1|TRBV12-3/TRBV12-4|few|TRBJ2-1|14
CASTLDRARTEQFF
TGTGCCAGCACCTTAGACAGGGCGCGGACTGAGCAGTTCTTC
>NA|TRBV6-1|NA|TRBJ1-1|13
CASRAGTDTEAFF
TGTGCCAGCAGAGCTGGGACGGACACTGAAGCTTTCTTT
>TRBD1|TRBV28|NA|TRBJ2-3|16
CASSLYRGFSTDTQYF
TGTGCCAGCAGTCTGTACAGGGGGTTCTCCACAGATACGCAGTATTTT
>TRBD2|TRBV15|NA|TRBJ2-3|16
CATSFRLAGGPDTQYF
TGTGCCACCAGCTTTAGACTAGCGGGGGGGCCAGATACGCAGTATTTT
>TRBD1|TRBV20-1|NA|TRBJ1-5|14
CSAGGQRLRQPQHF
TGCAGTGCTGGGGGACAGCGGTTGAGACAGCCCCAGCATTTT
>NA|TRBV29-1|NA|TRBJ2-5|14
CSVPLGDLQETQYF
TGCAGCGTTCCCCTCGGGGACCTCCAAGAGACCCAGTACTTC
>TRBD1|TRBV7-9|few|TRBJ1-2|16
CASSQHRTGGLSGYTF
TGTGCCAGCAGCCAGCATAGGACAGGGGGTCTCTCTGGCTACACCTTC
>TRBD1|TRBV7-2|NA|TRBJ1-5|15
CASSYSTGGVLPQHF
TGTGCCAGCAGCTACTCGACAGGGGGAGTGCTGCCCCAGCATTTT
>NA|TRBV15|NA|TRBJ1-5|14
CATSRRNTNQPQHF
TGTGCCACCAGCAGGAGGAACACCAATCAGCCCCAGCATTTT
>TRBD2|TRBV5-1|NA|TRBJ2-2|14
CASRSTSETGELFF
TGCGCCAGCAGATCGACTAGCGAGACCGGGGAGCTGTTTTTT
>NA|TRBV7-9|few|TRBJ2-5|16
CASSPPVRTAQETQYF
TGTGCCAGCAGCCCTCCGGTCAGGACTGCCCAAGAGACCCAGTACTTC
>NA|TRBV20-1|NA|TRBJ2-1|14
CSAMRHDGYNEQLF
TGCAGTGCTATGAGGCACGACGGATACAATGAGCAGTTGTTC
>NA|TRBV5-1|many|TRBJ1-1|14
CASSYRTVNTEAFF
TGCGCCAGCAGCTATCGGACGGTGAACACTGAAGCTTTCTTT
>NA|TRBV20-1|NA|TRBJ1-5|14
CSAQDIVSNQPQHF
TGCAGTGCCCAGGACATAGTTAGCAATCAGCCCCAGCATTTT
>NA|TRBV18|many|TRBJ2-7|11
CASSPDYEQYF
TGTGCCAGCAGCCCTGACTACGAGCAGTACTTC
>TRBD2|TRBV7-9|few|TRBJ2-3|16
CASSPPIAGGTDTQYF
TGTGCCAGCAGCCCGCCTATAGCGGGGGGGACAGATACGCAGTATTTT
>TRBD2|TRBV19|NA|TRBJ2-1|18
CASSDQTIAGGPRNEQFF
TGTGCCAGTAGTGACCAAACCATAGCGGGGGGGCCTCGGAATGAGCAGTTCTTC
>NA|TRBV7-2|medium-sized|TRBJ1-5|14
CASSLERGLKPQHF
TGTGCCAGCAGCTTAGAGCGGGGATTGAAGCCCCAGCATTTT
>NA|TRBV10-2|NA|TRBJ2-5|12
CASRHPGETQYF
TGCGCCAGCAGGCATCCGGGGGAGACCCAGTACTTC
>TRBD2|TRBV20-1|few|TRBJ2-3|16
CSARDQGGGASDTQYF
TGCAGTGCTAGAGATCAGGGCGGGGGGGCCTCAGATACGCAGTATTTT
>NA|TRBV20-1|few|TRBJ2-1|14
CSARGGSLYNEQFF
TGCAGTGCTAGAGGTGGGAGCCTCTACAATGAGCAGTTCTTC
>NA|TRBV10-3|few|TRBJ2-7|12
CAISESGLEQYF
TGTGCCATCAGTGAGTCCGGCCTCGAGCAGTACTTC
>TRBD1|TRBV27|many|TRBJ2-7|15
CASSLPTGGRNEQYF
TGTGCCAGCAGTTTACCGACAGGGGGACGGAACGAGCAGTACTTC
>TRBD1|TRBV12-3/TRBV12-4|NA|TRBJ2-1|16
CASSLAQGASYNEQFF
TGTGCCAGCAGTTTAGCCCAGGGGGCTTCCTACAATGAGCAGTTCTTC
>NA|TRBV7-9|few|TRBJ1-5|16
CASSLAAGGGNQPQHF
TGTGCCAGCAGCTTAGCGGCCGGGGGCGGCAATCAGCCCCAGCATTTT
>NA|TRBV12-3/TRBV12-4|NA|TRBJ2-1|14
CASSSGPYSGGQFF
TGTGCCAGCAGTTCGGGACCCTACTCCGGTGGGCAGTTCTTC
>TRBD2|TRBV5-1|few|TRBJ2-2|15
CASSVAGGNTGELFF
TGCGCCAGCAGCGTAGCGGGAGGCAACACCGGGGAGCTGTTTTTT
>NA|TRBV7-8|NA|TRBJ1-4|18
CASSPLPGPIATNEKLFF
TGTGCCAGCAGCCCCCTCCCGGGACCGATTGCAACTAATGAAAAACTGTTTTTT
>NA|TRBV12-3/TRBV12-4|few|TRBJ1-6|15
CASRQRDTKYSPLHF
TGTGCCAGCAGACAGAGGGACACCAAGTACTCACCCCTCCACTTT
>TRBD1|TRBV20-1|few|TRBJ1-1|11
CSAERQGKAFF
TGCAGTGCTGAGCGACAGGGGAAAGCTTTCTTT
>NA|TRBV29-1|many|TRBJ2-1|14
CSVAGTDTYNEQFF
TGCAGCGTTGCCGGGACGGACACTTACAATGAGCAGTTCTTC
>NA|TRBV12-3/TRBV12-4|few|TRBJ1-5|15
CASSFLHQSNQPQHF
TGTGCCAGCAGTTTTCTCCACCAGAGCAATCAGCCCCAGCATTTT